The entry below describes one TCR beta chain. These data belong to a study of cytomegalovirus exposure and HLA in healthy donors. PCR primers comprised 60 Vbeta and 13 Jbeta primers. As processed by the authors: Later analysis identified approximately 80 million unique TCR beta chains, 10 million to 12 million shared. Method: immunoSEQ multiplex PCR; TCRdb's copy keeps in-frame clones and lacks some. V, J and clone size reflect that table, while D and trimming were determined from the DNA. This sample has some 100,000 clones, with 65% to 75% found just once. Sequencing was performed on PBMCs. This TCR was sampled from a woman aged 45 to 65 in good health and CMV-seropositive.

CDR3 bases: TGTGCCAGCAGTTTAGACATTGCGACTACCTACAATGAGCAGTTCTTC. Its protein product is CASSLDIATTYNEQFF. The chain employs TRBV27 and TRBJ2-1; possibly TRBD2 for D (5 bases). V was cut by 2 bases and J by 2 bases, with 13 bases left in between. CDR1 and CDR2 from the germline V gene are MNHEY and SMNVEV (reference sequence). The length of the CDR3 is 16 residues.